This TCR beta chain was captured in a study of T cell changes during pregnancy in multiple sclerosis. Only in-frame clones appear in the TCRdb table, and some are missing; sequencing was by immunoSEQ multiplex PCR. This sample yields about 69,000 clones, of which approximately 92% are seen a single time; around 2% belongs to the top ten. The length of the CDR3 is 14 residues. Germline CDR1 KGHSH, CDR2 LQKENI. Trimming shortened V by 2 bases and J by 2 bases, and 9 bases separated the two germline ends. Sequencing used peripheral blood, obtained in the third trimester of pregnancy. This chain joins TRBV18 and TRBJ2-5, with a possible D match to TRBD1 (5 bases). The TCR comes from a female donor in good health, enrolled as a control in a pregnancy study. The CDR3 region is CASSPMTVQETQYF. The CDR3 coding sequence is TGTGCCAGCTCACCAATGACAGTGCAAGAGACCCAGTACTTC.